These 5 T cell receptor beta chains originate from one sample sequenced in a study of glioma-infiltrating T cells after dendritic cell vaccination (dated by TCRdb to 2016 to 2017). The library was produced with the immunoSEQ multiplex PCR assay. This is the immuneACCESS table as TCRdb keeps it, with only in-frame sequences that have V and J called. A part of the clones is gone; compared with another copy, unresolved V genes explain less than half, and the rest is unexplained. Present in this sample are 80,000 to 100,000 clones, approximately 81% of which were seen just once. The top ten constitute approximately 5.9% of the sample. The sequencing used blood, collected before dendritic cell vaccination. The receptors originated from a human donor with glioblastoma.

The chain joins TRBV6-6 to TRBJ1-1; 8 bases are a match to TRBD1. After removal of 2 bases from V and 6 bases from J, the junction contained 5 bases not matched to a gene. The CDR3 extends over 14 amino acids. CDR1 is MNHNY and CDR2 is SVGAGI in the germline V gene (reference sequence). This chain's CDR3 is CASSYGGQGSEAFF. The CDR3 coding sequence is TGTGCCAGCAGTTACGGCGGACAGGGTTCTGAAGCTTTCTTT.

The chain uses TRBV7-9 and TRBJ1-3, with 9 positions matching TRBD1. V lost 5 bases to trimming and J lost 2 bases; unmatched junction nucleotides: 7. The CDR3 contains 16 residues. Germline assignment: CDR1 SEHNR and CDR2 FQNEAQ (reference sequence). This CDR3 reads CASSADRGTTGNTIYF. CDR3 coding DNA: TGTGCCAGCAGCGCGGACAGGGGAACTACTGGAAACACCATATATTTT.

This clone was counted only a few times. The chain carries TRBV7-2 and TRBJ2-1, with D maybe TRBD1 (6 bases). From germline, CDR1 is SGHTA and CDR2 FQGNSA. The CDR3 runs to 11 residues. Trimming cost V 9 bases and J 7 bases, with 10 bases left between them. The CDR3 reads CARARGNEQFF. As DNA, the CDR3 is TGTGCCAGAGCCAGGGGAAATGAGCAGTTCTTC.

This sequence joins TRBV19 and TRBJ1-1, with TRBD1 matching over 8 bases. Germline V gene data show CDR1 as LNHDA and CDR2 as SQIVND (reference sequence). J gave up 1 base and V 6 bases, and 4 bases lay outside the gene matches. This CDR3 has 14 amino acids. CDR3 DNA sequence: TGTGCCAGTAGCCACAGGGGGTCGAACACTGAAGCTTTCTTT. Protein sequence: CASSHRGSNTEAFF.

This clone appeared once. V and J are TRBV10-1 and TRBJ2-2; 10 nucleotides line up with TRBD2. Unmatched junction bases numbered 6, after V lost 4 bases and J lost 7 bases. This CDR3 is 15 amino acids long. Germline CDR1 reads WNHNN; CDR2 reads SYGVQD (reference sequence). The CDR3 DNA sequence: TGCGCCAGCAGTGCCCTAGCGGGAGAGGGCGGGGAGCTGTTTTTT. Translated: CASSALAGEGGELFF.